This TCR beta chain was sequenced during a study of cytomegalovirus exposure and HLA in healthy donors. The study's findings and limits: Associated with cytomegalovirus, according to the listing, were 164 TCR beta chains.

TCRdb's copy holds only in-frame clones and misses some; the assay was immunoSEQ multiplex PCR. Here the sample spans about 260,000 clones, about 90% being singletons. CDR1 is SGHAT and CDR2 is FQNNGV in the germline V gene. Germline trimming cut 5 bases from V and 1 base from J; bases unmatched to any gene: 7. This CDR3 contains 17 residues. A note on this clone: Its matching antigen is unknown.

V gene TRBV11-2 combines with J gene TRBJ2-2; the match to TRBD2 covers 10 bases. Sequenced input: PBMCs. This clonotype originated in a woman aged 30 to 39 in good health and CMV-seronegative. The CDR3 DNA reads TGTGCCAGCAGCGCACTAGGACTAGCGGAGAACACCGGGGAGCTGTTTTTT. It codes for CASSALGLAENTGELFF.